These 22 T cell receptor beta chains were all obtained from the same sample, sequenced in a study of T cells after yellow fever vaccination. A single record per CDR3 protein comes from TCRdb applying MiXCR to the 5' RACE reads. Of some 170,000 distinct CDR3 sequences listed, 7% to 10% were seen once; the top ten hold roughly 33%. The sample in question was CD8+ T cells sorted from PBMCs, obtained 45 days after the yellow fever booster vaccination. The receptors stem from a man between 18 and 35 years old who received the YFV17D yellow fever vaccine.

This clonotype was observed at least ten times. The chain couples TRBV29-1 to TRBJ2-5; D may be TRBD1 or TRBD2 (6 bases each). CDR1 is SQVTM, CDR2 ANQGSEA, per germline. V was trimmed by 8 bases and J by 3 bases, leaving 16 bases between them. There are 13 residues in the CDR3. CDR3 sequence (DNA): TGCAGCACCCAAAGGGGGGCGGAAGAGACCCAGTACTTC. It specifies CSTQRGAEETQYF.

This clonotype was counted between two and nine times. This sequence joins TRBV7-9 and TRBJ2-7; D not certain. The CDR3 spans 14 residues. CDR1 and CDR2 from the germline V gene are SEHNR and FQNEAQ (reference sequence). Trimming left V 1 base short and J 7 bases short, with 14 bases between. CDR3 protein: CASSLVGRVGEQYF. The CDR3 DNA follows: TGTGCCAGCAGCTTAGTAGGGCGCGTCGGGGAGCAGTACTTC.

The V call is TRBV7-9, the J call TRBJ2-7, with no clear D. V lost 5 bases to trimming and J lost 1 base, with 9 bases between them. This CDR3 is built from 13 residues. The germline V gene encodes CDR1 SEHNR and CDR2 FQNEAQ (reference sequence). CDR3 DNA: TGTGCCAGCAGCGACTCCCTGTCCTACGAGCAGTACGTC. It translates to CASSDSLSYEQYV.

This clonotype was picked up a small number of times. J is TRBJ2-7 and V is TRBV4-2; 9 bases match TRBD2. Germline CDR1 and CDR2: LGHNA and YNFKEQ. The CDR3 length is 16 residues. V shed 0 bases, J shed 1 base, and the junction held 4 bases outside the gene matches. CDR3 sequence (DNA): TGTGCCAGCAGCCAAGATGGAAGCGGGGGGTCCTACGAGCAGTACTTC. Protein sequence: CASSQDGSGGSYEQYF.

The chain carries TRBV4-2 and TRBJ2-5; D may be TRBD2 (7 bases). Deletions cut 4 bases from V and 6 bases from J, with 21 bases between. Per germline, CDR1 LGHNA and CDR2 YNFKEQ. CDR3 length: 16 amino acids. The CDR3 DNA follows: TGTGCCAGCAGCCCTCGGCGGGGGCCGGGTATAAAGACCCAGTACTTC. The encoded protein is CASSPRRGPGIKTQYF.

At least ten counts were recorded for this clonotype. The CDR3: CASSGITDTQYF. Here the CDR3 DNA reads TGTGCCAGTTCGGGGATCACAGATACGCAGTATTTT. The V call is TRBV7-9, the J call TRBJ2-3; a possible D gene is TRBD2 (5 bases). V was cut by 9 bases and J by 2 bases, with 9 bases left in between. The CDR3 spans 12 residues. Germline values: CDR1 SEHNR, CDR2 FQNEAQ (reference sequence).

This clonotype was seen at least ten times. The chain links TRBV4-3 to TRBJ2-7; D may be TRBD1 (5 bases). The ends were cut back, 0 bases at V and 2 bases at J, with 20 bases in the middle. There are 18 residues in the CDR3. Germline V lookup: CDR1 LGHNA, CDR2 YSLEER. For the CDR3, the DNA is TGCGCCAGCAGCCAAGAATTGGAGTTGGCAGGGCGAACCTACGAGCAGTACTTC. Its protein is CASSQELELAGRTYEQYF.

This clonotype has more than one count but fewer than ten. The chain has TRBV19 and TRBJ2-1; no firm D call. Per germline, CDR1 LNHDA and CDR2 SQIVND (reference sequence). The CDR3 sequence is 13 residues long. V lost 3 bases to trimming and J lost 9 bases, with 12 bases between them. Here the CDR3 DNA reads TGTGCCAGTAGTATCGGATCAGGCAGTGAGCAGTTCTTC. Translation: CASSIGSGSEQFF.

This clonotype turned up a few times. The chain employs TRBV20-1 and TRBJ2-7; TRBD1 matches 9 bases. This CDR3 is 13 amino acids long. V lost 1 base and J lost 10; bases outside the gene matches: 8. The germline CDR1 and CDR2 sequences are DFQATT and SNEGSKA (reference sequence). The CDR3 here is CSARAGQGLFQYV. CDR3 nucleotides: TGCAGTGCTAGAGCCGGACAGGGGTTGTTCCAGTACGTC.

This chain connects TRBV27 to TRBJ1-5, with D hard to call. The V gene's germline CDR1 is MNHEY and CDR2 SMNVEV (reference sequence). V was clipped by 3 bases and J by 4 bases, with 4 bases between them. The CDR3 is made up of 12 amino acids. The CDR3 loop is CASSFLNQPQHF. The CDR3 region has the DNA TGTGCCAGCAGTTTCCTAAATCAGCCCCAGCATTTT.

The table lists this clonotype with a few counts. V gene TRBV7-9 combines with J gene TRBJ2-7; TRBD2 might be the D (5 bases). This CDR3 contains 12 residues. Deletions cut 11 bases from V and 2 bases from J, with 13 bases between. CDR1 SEHNR and CDR2 FQNEAQ come from the germline V gene (reference sequence). CDR3 sequence reads: CASSRTPYEQYV. CDR3 DNA: TGTGCCTCCTCCCGGACTCCCTACGAGCAGTACGTC.

This clonotype appeared a few times. V gene TRBV13 combines with J gene TRBJ2-7; TRBD2 is a possible D gene (5 bases). Trimming cost V 5 bases and J 4 bases, with 15 bases left between them. Per the germline V gene, CDR1 is PRHDT and CDR2 is FYEKMQ (reference sequence). The CDR3 has 14 residues. The CDR3 reads CASSHGLVPYEQYV. As DNA, the CDR3 is TGTGCCAGCAGCCATGGACTGGTACCGTACGAGCAGTACGTC.

This clonotype has at least ten counts. The rearrangement links TRBV4-1 to TRBJ2-3; TRBD2 aligns across 8 bases. Per germline, CDR1 MGHRA and CDR2 YSYEKL. V was pared by 1 base and J by 2 bases, with 5 bases of the junction left unmatched. This CDR3 has 16 amino acids. CDR3 sequence reads: CASSQVGRGVTDTQYF. The DNA of the CDR3 is TGCGCCAGCAGCCAAGTTGGGCGGGGGGTCACAGATACGCAGTATTTT.

This clonotype was detected a few times. The J gene is TRBJ1-2, the V gene TRBV6-5; no reliable D call. The CDR3 extends over 17 amino acids. Trimming stripped 0 bases from V and 7 bases from J, with 21 bases between. CDR1 is MNHEY, CDR2 SVGAGI, per germline. CDR3 sequence reads: CASSYSKAYGRAGGYTF. CDR3 nucleotide sequence: TGTGCCAGCAGTTACTCAAAGGCGTACGGTCGAGCAGGTGGCTACACCTTC.

J is TRBJ1-2 and V is TRBV4-1; D uncertain. There are 15 residues in the CDR3. V dropped 4 bases and J dropped 8 bases, with 20 bases sitting between them. Germline assignment: CDR1 MGHRA and CDR2 YSYEKL. The CDR3 is CASSPTDERVGGYTF. The CDR3 nucleotides read TGCGCCAGCAGCCCGACTGATGAGAGGGTAGGAGGCTACACCTTC.

This clonotype has more than one count but fewer than ten. The CDR3 sequence is CAWSGDFNEQFF. DNA of the CDR3: TGTGCCTGGAGTGGAGACTTCAATGAGCAGTTCTTC. This chain links TRBV30 with TRBJ2-1, with no clear D. The germline V gene encodes CDR1 GTSNPN and CDR2 SVGIG (reference sequence). The CDR3 spans 12 residues. With 1 base removed from V and 6 bases from J, the gap between germline ends came to 7 bases.

The chain carries TRBV11-2 and TRBJ2-3, with 13 bases matching TRBD2. This CDR3 is 16 amino acids long. CDR1 and CDR2 from the germline V gene are SGHAT and FQNNGV. J lost 7 bases, V lost 5 bases, and 9 bases had no gene match. CDR3 nucleotide sequence: TGTGCCAGCAGCGGACGAACTAGCGGGGGGGCCAATACGCAGTATTTT. It encodes CASSGRTSGGANTQYF.

This clonotype came up a few times. The chain combines TRBV12-3 or TRBV12-4 with TRBJ2-1; D may correspond to TRBD1 or TRBD2 (6 bases each). The CDR3 length is 15 residues. V was trimmed by 5 bases and J by 6 bases, leaving 17 bases between them. CDR3 region: CASSPSRGPFNEQFF. The CDR3 DNA follows: TGTGCCAGCAGTCCTAGCCGGGGGCCCTTCAATGAGCAGTTCTTC.

This clonotype has more than one count but fewer than ten. The chain links TRBV6-2 or TRBV6-3 to TRBJ1-5; D call uncertain. Germline CDR1 and CDR2: MNHEY and SVGEGT. The CDR3 extends over 13 amino acids. Trimming shortened V by 2 bases and J by 5 bases, and 7 bases separated the two germline ends. The CDR3 nucleotides are TGTGCCAGCAGTTACATTGAAGATCAGCCCCAGCATTTT. It specifies CASSYIEDQPQHF.

The DNA for the CDR3 is TGTGCCAGCAGTTCGGGACTAGCAGAGAACACCGGGGAGCTGTTTTTT. This gives the protein CASSSGLAENTGELFF. V and J are TRBV6-5 and TRBJ2-2, with 9 bases that match TRBD2. This CDR3 comprises 16 residues. Unmatched junction bases numbered 4, after V lost 4 bases and J lost 1 base. From germline, CDR1 is MNHEY and CDR2 SVGAGI.

This clonotype was recorded a few times. The chain joins TRBV12-3 or TRBV12-4 to TRBJ2-5; weak D call: TRBD2 (5 bases). V lost 3 bases and J 4 bases, leaving 6 bases between the germline ends. This CDR3 is 12 amino acids long. The CDR3 coding sequence is TGTGCCAGCAGTTTTCGGGGAGAGACCCAGTACTTC. Translation: CASSFRGETQYF.

J is TRBJ2-2 and V is TRBV5-5, with a possible D match to TRBD1 (5 bases). V was clipped by 0 bases and J by 5 bases, with 14 bases between them. Germline-derived CDR1 and CDR2 are SGHKS and YYEKEE (reference sequence). There are 16 residues in the CDR3. The CDR3 spells CASSLGPGQGTGELFF. CDR3 in DNA: TGTGCCAGCAGCTTGGGCCCCGGACAAGGGACCGGGGAGCTGTTTTTT.